The rows below give T cell receptor beta chains drawn from one sample of a study of regulatory T cells in long-lasting Graves disease. In TCRdb, the multiplex PCR reads were re-called with MiXCR into one record per CDR3 protein. The data hold 440,000 or so distinct CDR3 sequences, with about 16% observed a single time. These records were also assigned to another study, of T cells in Graves' hyperthyroidism and ophthalmopathy.

Sequencing was performed on peripheral blood mononuclear cells (PBMCs), taken at new diagnosis, from a patient treated with antithyroid drugs. The receptors shown here come from a woman aged 25 to 39 with Graves disease. Both conserved end residues are part of each CDR3. D genes are given only for firm matches. Clone size is shown for a subset of rows, as once, few, many or a class of expanded clone.

V,J,size,D,DNA,CDR3
TRBV24-1,TRBJ1-2,few,.,TGTGCCACCAGGGATACAGGGACTAACTATGGCTACACCTTC,CATRDTGTNYGYTF
TRBV15,TRBJ2-7,few,.,TGTGCCACCAGCAGAGATTGGACCTACGAGCAGTACTTC,CATSRDWTYEQYF
TRBV5-1,TRBJ2-1,many,TRBD2,TGCGCCAGCAGCAGACTAGCGGGAGGCCATGCTGAGCAGTTCTTC,CASSRLAGGHAEQFF
TRBV6-6,TRBJ2-1,many,.,TGTGCCAGCAGTTACTCGATCGCCGGGGTGAATGAGCAGTTCTTC,CASSYSIAGVNEQFF
TRBV19,TRBJ2-2,.,TRBD2,TGTGCCAGTAGTGCTAGCGGGAGAATCGCCGGGGAGCTGTTTTTT,CASSASGRIAGELFF
TRBV6-1,TRBJ1-1,many,.,TGTGCCAGCAGGGTAACTGAAGCTTTCTTT,CASRVTEAFF
TRBV7-6,TRBJ2-7,.,TRBD1,TGTGCCAGCAGCCTCGGGACAGAGGCCTACGAGCAGTACTTC,CASSLGTEAYEQYF
TRBV7-8,TRBJ1-3,.,TRBD1,TGTGCCAGCAGCTTAGGAACAGGGGGCGCCCCTGGAAACACCATATATTTT,CASSLGTGGAPGNTIYF
TRBV30,TRBJ1-1,many,.,TGTGCCTGGAGTGGCTGGGGTATGAACACTGAAGCTTTCTTT,CAWSGWGMNTEAFF
TRBV11-2,TRBJ2-2,.,.,TGTGCCAGCAGCTTCATCAGGGGCTTTAGCGACACCGGGGAGCTGTTTTTT,CASSFIRGFSDTGELFF
TRBV12-3/TRBV12-4,TRBJ2-1,.,TRBD2,TGTGCCAGCAGTTTCAATAGCGGGAATGAGCAGTTCTTC,CASSFNSGNEQFF
TRBV20-1,TRBJ2-7,.,TRBD2,TGCAGTGCTAGTGACGTAGCGGGAGGGCGCTACGAGCAGTACTTC,CSASDVAGGRYEQYF
TRBV6-1,TRBJ2-7,many,.,TGTGCCAGCAGCGAAGGGTCCGGGGCATTCTACGAGCAGTACTTC,CASSEGSGAFYEQYF
TRBV7-7,TRBJ2-5,few,TRBD1,TGTGCTAGCAGCTTGGACAGGGGCAAGACCCAGTACTTC,CASSLDRGKTQYF
TRBV18,TRBJ2-4,many,TRBD2,TGTGCCAGCTCCCCTCAGCGGGAGGGCCCCAAAAACATTCAGTACTTC,CASSPQREGPKNIQYF
TRBV27,TRBJ2-5,few,.,TGTGCCAGCAGTCGCCGGGACTCTGAGACCCAGTACTTC,CASSRRDSETQYF
TRBV29-1,TRBJ2-7,.,TRBD2,TGCAGCGTTATCCTAGCGGGAGGGACGGTCGGCTACGAGCAGTACTTC,CSVILAGGTVGYEQYF
TRBV11-2,TRBJ1-2,many,.,TGTGCCAGCAGCCCGCTCGCTGGGCCTCTTAATTATGGCTACACCTTC,CASSPLAGPLNYGYTF
TRBV9,TRBJ1-2,many,TRBD1,TGTGCCAGCAGCGTACAAGCAGGGGGCGCAAGGACGGTGACCAACTATGGCTACACCTTC,CASSVQAGGARTVTNYGYTF
TRBV5-1,TRBJ2-7,many,.,TGCGCCAGCAGCTTGTTTCCAGATACCTACGAGCAGTACTTC,CASSLFPDTYEQYF
TRBV25-1,TRBJ1-6,few,.,TGTGCCAGCAGTGAAGAGGGGACGAATTCACCCCTCCACTTT,CASSEEGTNSPLHF
TRBV7-3,TRBJ2-1,.,TRBD2,TGTGCCAGCAGCTTAAGTACAAGGCTTGGCGGGAGATTCGGTAACAATGAGCAGTTCTTC,CASSLSTRLGGRFGNNEQFF
TRBV7-2,TRBJ2-5,.,TRBD2,TGTGCCAGCAGCTCGGCCGGGAGGCGGGAGACCCAGTACTTC,CASSSAGRRETQYF
TRBV12-3/TRBV12-4,TRBJ2-4,few,.,TGTGCCAGCAGTTCTACGGGCCCTGGGGACATTCAGTACTTC,CASSSTGPGDIQYF